One and the same sample provided the 25 T cell receptor beta chains below, sequenced in a study of cytomegalovirus exposure and HLA in healthy donors. Researchers ran the PCR with 60 Vbeta and 13 Jbeta primers. This table comes from immunoSEQ multiplex PCR, and its TCRdb copy is limited to in-frame clones, with some not included. The table records some 200,000 clones, about 85% of them present only once. Sequencing input: PBMCs. The source of these receptors is a man in his fifties in good health and CMV-seronegative.

To note about this clone: The sample contains more than one DNA sequence encoding this CDR3. The chain recombines TRBV2 with TRBJ1-5; unclear D gene. The CDR3 has 14 amino acids. Trimming cost V 7 bases and J 0 bases, with 10 bases left between them. CDR1 and CDR2 (germline): SNHLY, FYNNEI. The CDR3 here is CASKSTGSNQPQHF. The DNA for the CDR3 is TGTGCCAGCAAATCGACGGGTAGCAATCAGCCCCAGCATTTT.

The CDR3 is CASSHPGQAGGSAYNEQFF. The CDR3 nucleotides read TGCGCCAGCAGCCATCCCGGGCAAGCGGGGGGGTCCGCCTACAATGAGCAGTTCTTC. J is TRBJ2-1 and V is TRBV4-1; 10 nucleotides agree with TRBD2. The CDR3 loop spans 19 amino acids. Germline CDR1 is MGHRA and CDR2 is YSYEKL. V was clipped by 3 bases and J by 2 bases; unmatched bases: 13.

The gene calls are TRBV9 and TRBJ1-2; maybe TRBD1 (6 bases). The CDR3 contains 14 residues. Trimming removed 0 bases at V and 3 bases at J, with 9 bases between. Germline values: CDR1 SGDLS, CDR2 YYNGEE. The CDR3 here is CASSVGQADYGYTF. The CDR3 DNA is TGTGCCAGCAGCGTAGGACAGGCGGACTATGGCTACACCTTC.

V usage is TRBV10-1 and J usage is TRBJ2-1, with 13 bases lining up with TRBD2. With V trimmed by 4 bases and J by 6 bases, 12 bases remained unmatched. The CDR3 totals 18 residues. Germline CDR1 is WNHNN and CDR2 is SYGVQD (reference sequence). In DNA, the CDR3 is TGCGCCAGCAGTGCTTCGGGACTAGCGGGGACTACTTTCAATGAGCAGTTCTTC. This translates into CASSASGLAGTTFNEQFF.

V and J are TRBV6-5 and TRBJ1-2; D might be TRBD1 (6 bases). Germline lookup yields CDR1 MNHEY and CDR2 SVGAGI. The CDR3 consists of 15 residues. Trimming pared 0 bases from V and 9 bases from J, leaving 17 bases between. CDR3 sequence: CASSYSDSQFGSYTF. The CDR3 coding sequence is TGTGCCAGCAGTTACTCGGACAGCCAATTCGGAAGCTACACCTTC.

The V and J genes are TRBV6-6 and TRBJ2-5; D may be TRBD1 (7 bases). The DNA matches TRBJ2-7 better at its end, which makes the J call doubtful. The germline V gene encodes CDR1 MNHNY and CDR2 SVGAGI (reference sequence). The CDR3 covers 15 residues. CDR3 residues: CASTTVEGAPHEQYF. The CDR3 DNA follows: TGTGCCAGCACCACCGTGGAGGGGGCTCCCCACGAGCAGTACTTC.

The rearrangement uses TRBV7-9 and TRBJ1-3; TRBD1 matches at 8 bases. Unmatched junction bases numbered 0, after V lost 5 bases and J lost 0 bases. The CDR3 is made up of 14 amino acids. CDR1 and CDR2 (germline): SEHNR, FQNEAQ (reference sequence). The DNA of the CDR3 is TGTGCCAGCAGCGACAGGGGCTCTGGAAACACCATATATTTT. Its translation: CASSDRGSGNTIYF.

V usage is TRBV10-1 and J usage is TRBJ2-7; no reliable D call. V shed 2 bases and J shed 2 bases, with 4 bases lying between them. The CDR3 is 12 amino acids. CDR1 is WNHNN and CDR2 is SYGVQD in the germline V gene (reference sequence). The CDR3 sequence: CASSESPYEQYF. As DNA, the CDR3 is TGCGCCAGCAGTGAGAGCCCCTACGAGCAGTACTTC.

The chain is built from TRBV6-5 and TRBJ2-5, with 13 nucleotides matching TRBD2. J was trimmed by 5 bases and V by 0 bases; bases with no gene match: 3. This CDR3 has 16 residues. CDR1 and CDR2 from the germline V gene are MNHEY and SVGAGI. CDR3 region: CASSYSTSGGSETQYF. The CDR3, as DNA: TGTGCCAGCAGTTACTCGACTAGCGGGGGGTCGGAGACCCAGTACTTC.

This sequence joins TRBV7-2 and TRBJ1-2; D unresolved. V lost 5 bases and J lost 3, with 4 bases in between. Germline lookup yields CDR1 SGHTA and CDR2 FQGNSA. This CDR3 contains 11 residues. CDR3 DNA: TGTGCCAGCAGCCGCGACTATGGCTACACCTTC. Encoded protein: CASSRDYGYTF.

V usage is TRBV5-6 and J usage is TRBJ2-5; D may be TRBD1 (6 bases). Trimming removed 4 bases at V and 7 bases at J, with 23 bases between. The CDR3 is made up of 16 amino acids. Germline assignment: CDR1 SGHDT and CDR2 YYEEEE. CDR3 in amino acids: CASSPNRVSFYGTQYF. In DNA, the CDR3 is TGTGCCAGCAGCCCCAACAGGGTTTCGTTCTATGGGACCCAGTACTTC.

The chain links TRBV12-5 to TRBJ1-5; D perhaps matches TRBD1 (5 bases). This CDR3 has 15 residues. Germline values: CDR1 LGHNT, CDR2 FRNRAP. The V gene lost 1 base and the J gene lost 6 bases, with 13 bases spanning the gap. The CDR3 DNA sequence: TGTGCTAGTGGTTTGGCCCAGGGTTCGGTTCAGCCCCAGCATTTT. Protein sequence: CASGLAQGSVQPQHF.

V usage is TRBV2 and J usage is TRBJ1-1; 8 nucleotides agree with TRBD1. The CDR3 covers 13 residues. The germline gives CDR1 SNHLY, CDR2 FYNNEI. V lost 6 bases, J lost 4 bases, and 4 bases stayed unmatched. The CDR3 bases are TGTGCCAGCAGAAGAGACAGGGGCACTGAAGCTTTCTTT. It translates to CASRRDRGTEAFF.

This clone was seen only a few times. The genes are TRBV7-8 and TRBJ2-1; a weak D match, TRBD2 (6 bases). CDR3 size: 15 residues. Trimming removed 5 bases at V and 0 bases at J, with 11 bases between. From germline, CDR1 is SGHVS and CDR2 FQNEAQ. CDR3 DNA: TGTGCCAGCAGCCGGGGGTGGAGCTCCTACAATGAGCAGTTCTTC. It is translated as CASSRGWSSYNEQFF. Based on the CDR3 plus reference TRBV7-8 and TRBJ2-1, the full variable domain is GAGVSQSPRYKVAKRGQDVALRCDPISGHVSLFWYQQALGQGPEFLTYFQNEAQLDKSGLPSDRFFAERPEGSVSTLKIQRTQQEDSAVYLCASSRGWSSYNEQFFGPGTRLTVL.

The CDR3, as DNA: TGTGCCAGCAGTTTGGGGGCTAGCTATGGCTACACCTTC. Protein product: CASSLGASYGYTF. The J gene is TRBJ1-2, the V gene TRBV14, with D possibly being TRBD1 (6 bases). CDR3 length: 13 amino acids. From germline, CDR1 is SGHDN and CDR2 FVKESK. The V and J ends lost 6 bases and 4 bases respectively, with 12 bases between them.

The CDR3 protein is CASSPPTGPPLYEQYF. As DNA, the CDR3 is TGCGCCAGCAGCCCGCCGACAGGGCCCCCTCTGTACGAGCAGTACTTC. The chain carries TRBV5-1 and TRBJ2-7; 7 bases fit TRBD1. CDR1 and CDR2 from the germline V gene are SGHRS and YFSETQ. The V gene end was trimmed by 4 bases and the J gene end by 4 bases; junction bases not matched to a gene: 14. This CDR3 is built from 16 residues. The full variable domain, completed using reference TRBV5-1 and TRBJ2-7, is KAGVTQTPRYLIKTRGQQVTLSCSPISGHRSVSWYQQTPGQGLQFLFEYFSETQRNKGNFPGRFSGRQFSNSRSEMNVSTLELGDSALYLCASSPPTGPPLYEQYFGPGTRLTVT.

The chain employs TRBV30 and TRBJ2-7; TRBD1 might be the D (6 bases). Germline V gene sequence: CDR1 GTSNPN, CDR2 SVGIG (reference sequence). CDR3 length: 11 amino acids. V lost 3 bases and J 6 bases, leaving 9 bases between the germline ends. CDR3 sequence reads: CAWRAGVEQYF. CDR3 bases: TGTGCCTGGAGGGCAGGGGTCGAGCAGTACTTC. Drawing the rest from reference TRBV30 and TRBJ2-7, the complete variable domain is SQTIHQWPATLVQPVGSPLSLECTVEGTSNPNLYWYRQAAGRGLQLLFYSVGIGQISSEVPQNLSASRPQDRQFILSSKKLLLSDSGFYLCAWRAGVEQYFGPGTRLTVT.

V and J are TRBV27 and TRBJ1-2; TRBD1 is a possible D gene (6 bases). The CDR3 runs to 18 residues. Trimming removed 3 bases at V and 2 bases at J, with 22 bases between. Germline V gives CDR1 MNHEY, CDR2 SMNVEV (reference sequence). The CDR3, as DNA: TGTGCCAGCAGTTTTTCCACCCCGACAGGAGAAATCAACTATGGCTACACCTTC. Amino acid sequence: CASSFSTPTGEINYGYTF.

The genes are TRBV9 and TRBJ2-7; 11 nucleotides align to TRBD1. This CDR3 region has 15 residues. The trim removed 2 bases at V and 1 base at J, leaving 2 bases unmatched. CDR1 and CDR2 (germline): SGDLS, YYNGEE. The CDR3 loop reads CASSVGQGASYEQYF. The CDR3, as DNA: TGTGCCAGCAGCGTTGGACAGGGGGCTTCCTACGAGCAGTACTTC. Filled out from reference TRBV9 and TRBJ2-7, the complete variable domain reads DSGVTQTPKHLITATGQRVTLRCSPRSGDLSVYWYQQSLDQGLQFLIQYYNGEERAKGNILERFSAQQFPDLHSELNLSSLELGDSALYFCASSVGQGASYEQYFGPGTRLTVT.

V usage is TRBV5-4 and J usage is TRBJ2-1; 10 bases map to TRBD2. The CDR3 spans 14 residues. Germline-derived CDR1 and CDR2 are SGHNT and YYREEE (reference sequence). V trimming: 6 bases; J trimming: 9 bases; junction bases outside the gene matches: 9. Here the CDR3 reads CASTPSGGRSEQFF. CDR3 DNA: TGTGCCAGCACCCCTAGCGGGGGTAGGAGTGAGCAGTTCTTC.

This clone came up once. The rearrangement uses TRBV30 and TRBJ1-2, with 9 bases matching TRBD1. With 3 bases clipped from V and 10 bases from J, the junction kept 12 bases outside the gene matches. Looked up from germline, CDR1 is GTSNPN and CDR2 is SVGIG (reference sequence). CDR3 length equals 14 residues. CDR3 coding DNA: TGTGCCTGGAGGGGCTGGGGACAGGGATTTTACTACACCTTC. Translation: CAWRGWGQGFYYTF.

The chain has TRBV4-3 and TRBJ2-2, with D unclear. CDR1 is LGHNA, CDR2 YSLEER, per germline. This CDR3 contains 16 residues. V was pared by 0 bases and J by 4 bases, with 12 bases between. CDR3 nucleotides: TGCGCCAGCAGCCAAGATTACCAGCGAACCACCGGGGAGCTGTTTTTT. This translates into CASSQDYQRTTGELFF.

J is TRBJ1-2 and V is TRBV5-4; D remains ambiguous. The CDR3 consists of 12 residues. Germline CDR1 is SGHNT and CDR2 is YYREEE (reference sequence). The V end was cut by 3 bases, the J end by 8 bases, with 11 bases between. The CDR3 region has the DNA TGTGCCAGCAGCTCCCGGGATTCCGGCTACACCTTC. It yields the protein CASSSRDSGYTF.

This chain joins TRBV5-1 and TRBJ2-7; no clear D gene. CDR1 and CDR2 (germline): SGHRS, YFSETQ. The V end was cut by 2 bases, the J end by 0 bases, with 9 bases between. This CDR3 spans 14 amino acids. CDR3 DNA sequence: TGCGCCAGCAGCTTAGGTAGGAGCTCCTACGAGCAGTACTTC. It translates to CASSLGRSSYEQYF.

Of note for this clone: At one end, the junction sequence differs from germline, possibly due to a read error. The chain uses TRBV7-2 and TRBJ2-7; TRBD1 matches at 8 bases. The CDR3 consists of 13 residues. Germline V gene data show CDR1 as SGHTA and CDR2 as FQGNSA. The CDR3 nucleotides are TGCAGCGGAGCCCGAGGACAGGGTTCCGAGCAGTACTTC. Its translation: CSGARGQGSEQYF.